Following are 5 T cell receptor beta chains from one sample sequenced in a study of cytomegalovirus exposure and HLA in healthy donors. Generated by immunoSEQ multiplex PCR, the TCRdb table keeps only in-frame clones and is missing some. Here the sample spans some 140,000 clones, approximately 82% being singletons. The sequenced material came from PBMCs. These receptors were collected from a man aged 25-40 years in good health and CMV-seropositive.

In nucleotides, the CDR3 is TGTGCCAGCAGATCTTCGTTACAGGGGGGAACTGAAGCTTTCTTT. Translation: CASRSSLQGGTEAFF. The rearrangement links TRBV6-6 to TRBJ1-1, with 8 bases lining up with TRBD1. CDR1 is MNHNY, CDR2 SVGAGI, per germline (reference sequence). The V and J ends lost 6 bases and 5 bases, in that order; junction bases with no gene match: 11. The CDR3 is 15 residues long.

The chain recombines TRBV29-1 with TRBJ2-3; D might be TRBD1 (6 bases). The germline V gene encodes CDR1 SQVTM and CDR2 ANQGSEA. This CDR3 spans 14 amino acids. With 5 bases removed from V and 1 base from J, the gap between germline ends came to 13 bases. The CDR3 nucleotides read TGCAGCGTTAACCGGGACACCCGCACAGATACGCAGTATTTT. It codes for CSVNRDTRTDTQYF.

The chain is built from TRBV7-3 and TRBJ2-6, with D possibly TRBD1 on 5 matching bases. The CDR3 is made up of 18 amino acids. The germline V gene has CDR1 SGHTA and CDR2 FQGTGA. The ends were cut back, 1 base at V and 0 bases at J, with 13 bases in the middle. CDR3 sequence reads: CASSLSDQGPSGANVLTF. DNA for the CDR3: TGTGCCAGCAGCTTAAGTGATCAGGGCCCCTCTGGGGCCAACGTCCTGACTTTC.

The CDR3, as DNA: TGTGCCAGCAGCTTGGGCGCAGGGGGAGGTGGCTACACCTTC. Translation gives CASSLGAGGGGYTF. V is TRBV5-6 and J is TRBJ1-2; TRBD1 agrees at 7 bases. V shed 0 bases and J 7 bases; nucleotides not matched to a gene: 6. The CDR3 runs 14 residues. CDR1 and CDR2 (germline): SGHDT, YYEEEE.

This clone was found once. The chain couples TRBV6-5 to TRBJ2-1, with 13 bases identical to TRBD2. The CDR3 has 14 amino acids. Trimming removed 6 bases from V and 4 bases from J; junction bases left unmatched: 0. Germline CDR1 and CDR2: MNHEY and SVGAGI. The CDR3 DNA sequence: TGTGCCAGCAGGGGACTAGCGGGGTACAATGAGCAGTTCTTC. Translated: CASRGLAGYNEQFF.